The sequence of this T cell receptor beta chain was determined in a study of blood T cell repertoires in COVID-19. This clone has a single count. Between the trimmed V and J ends, which lost 3 bases and 9 bases, there was a span of 15 bases. CDR3 length: 14 amino acids. Germline V gene sequence: CDR1 MGHRA, CDR2 YSYEKL. TCRdb keeps only in-frame clones here, not all; method: immunoSEQ multiplex PCR. This table has over 85,000 clones, around 85% appearing once. The chain combines TRBV4-1 with TRBJ2-1, with D possibly matching TRBD1 (6 bases). Sequenced material: peripheral blood. This clonotype was obtained from a man between 45 and 60 years old with acute or convalescent COVID-19. The CDR3 nucleotides are TGCGCCAGCAGCCATCCGGACAGCATTAGTGAGCAGTTCTTC. Translation: CASSHPDSISEQFF.